The 10 T cell receptor beta chains below were found in one sample sequenced in a study of blood T cell repertoires in COVID-19. Some clones are missing from TCRdb's copy, which holds only in-frame ones; the method was immunoSEQ multiplex PCR. The sample has 85,000 to 130,000 clones, 75% to 85% seen once; the top ten hold around 4.8%. The material sequenced was peripheral blood. The receptors stem from a man in his 60s with acute or convalescent COVID-19.

J is TRBJ1-1 and V is TRBV7-2, with TRBD1 identical over 7 bases. The CDR3 length is 14 residues. V lost 3 bases, J lost 2 bases, and 3 bases stayed unmatched. Germline V gene data show CDR1 as SGHTA and CDR2 as FQGNSA. CDR3 loop: CASSFDRANTEAFF. CDR3 nucleotide sequence: TGTGCCAGCAGCTTCGACAGGGCAAACACTGAAGCTTTCTTT.

The chain joins TRBV15 to TRBJ2-5; 10 nucleotides match TRBD1. CDR3 length equals 14 residues. The germline gives CDR1 LNHNV, CDR2 YYDKDF (reference sequence). After removal of 3 bases from V and 4 bases from J, the junction contained 2 bases not matched to a gene. CDR3 in amino acids: CATSRTGGRETQYF. The CDR3 DNA sequence: TGTGCCACCAGCAGGACAGGGGGCAGAGAGACCCAGTACTTC.

This clone was counted between two and nine times. This chain links TRBV11-3 with TRBJ2-1, with 8 bases matching TRBD1. From germline, CDR1 is SGHNT and CDR2 YENEEA. This CDR3 region has 14 residues. The V gene end was trimmed by 1 base and the J gene end by 4 bases; junction bases not matched to a gene: 0. In DNA form, the CDR3 reads TGTGCCAGCAGCTTAGGGGACAGGTACAATGAGCAGTTCTTC. This codes for CASSLGDRYNEQFF.

The V call is TRBV23-1, the J call TRBJ2-1; D may be TRBD1 (5 bases). TRBV23-1 is designated an ORF whose function remains uncertain. CDR3 length equals 19 residues. V gave up 1 base and J gave up 14 bases, with 33 bases separating them. In DNA, the CDR3 is TGCGCCAGCAGTCAATATTATAGGACGCAGGGTCTTTTTAAAGGGCCGGAGTTCTTC. Translating gives CASSQYYRTQGLFKGPEFF.

The rearrangement joins TRBV7-9 to TRBJ2-1, with D perhaps TRBD1 (6 bases). Germline V gives CDR1 SEHNR, CDR2 FQNEAQ (reference sequence). The CDR3 sequence is 14 residues long. Deletions cut 1 base from V and 7 bases from J, with 11 bases between. This CDR3 reads CASSLGGTPNEQFF. CDR3 bases: TGTGCCAGCAGCTTAGGAGGGACACCAAATGAGCAGTTCTTC.

The CDR3 DNA is TGTGCCAGCAGTCCTCGGACAGGGAACACTGAAGCTTTCTTT. It encodes CASSPRTGNTEAFF. This sequence joins TRBV25-1 and TRBJ1-1, with 7 nucleotides matching TRBD1. The length of the CDR3 is 14 residues. Looked up from germline, CDR1 is MGHDK and CDR2 is SYGVNS. The V and J ends lost 5 bases and 1 base, in that order; junction bases with no gene match: 4.

This rearrangement joins TRBV10-3 to TRBJ1-1; 9 bases map to TRBD1. CDR1 is ENHRY, CDR2 SYGVKD, per germline. J gave up 5 bases and V 5 bases, and 6 bases lay outside the gene matches. This CDR3 has 14 amino acids. This chain's CDR3 is CAISLQGAGTEAFF. The CDR3 coding sequence is TGTGCCATCAGTTTACAGGGGGCCGGGACTGAAGCTTTCTTT.

In its sample, this clone was seen once. J is TRBJ2-2 and V is TRBV5-1; 10 bases line up with TRBD1. CDR3 length equals 15 residues. V lost 4 bases and J lost 4; bases outside the gene matches: 4. The V gene's germline CDR1 is SGHRS and CDR2 YFSETQ. This chain's CDR3 is CASSLRDRGTGELFF. In DNA form, the CDR3 reads TGCGCCAGCAGCCTCCGGGACAGGGGCACCGGGGAGCTGTTTTTT.

The V and J genes are TRBV3-1 (or the pseudogene TRBV3-2) and TRBJ2-2, with TRBD2 identical over 10 bases. The junction had 6 bases not matched to a gene; V was cut back by 6 bases and J by 8 bases. The CDR3 consists of 14 residues. Germline V lookup: CDR1 LGHDT, CDR2 YNNKEL (reference sequence). The CDR3 nucleotides read TGTGCCAGCAGGGGCCCTAGCGGGAGTGGGGAGCTGTTTTTT. Amino acids: CASRGPSGSGELFF.

This chain links TRBV5-1 with TRBJ2-1, with 10 bases that match TRBD2. Per germline, CDR1 SGHRS and CDR2 YFSETQ. The ends lost 3 bases at V and 3 bases at J; junction bases unmatched: 9. The CDR3 has 17 residues. The chain's CDR3 is CASSSPLLAGYYNEQFF. The CDR3 coding sequence is TGCGCCAGCAGCTCGCCACTACTAGCGGGATACTACAATGAGCAGTTCTTC.